Listed below are T cell receptor beta chains from one sample, sequenced in a study of beta chain features in type 1 diabetes. Here immunoSEQ multiplex PCR was the method, and the copy in TCRdb shows in-frame clones only, minus some. Of hundreds of thousands of clones in the sample, around an eighth were seen once. The sample comprised naive CD4+ T cells from blood. The receptor set was obtained from a woman younger than 30 with type 1 diabetes. The CDR3 runs from the conserved cysteine through the conserved F or W. The order of the fields is clone size, V gene, D gene, J gene, CDR3 protein, CDR3 DNA. The D gene is left open where the match is weak. Size is stated for part of the rows, as once, few or many counts, or as a class when the clone is expanded.

>-|TRBV6-6|TRBD1|TRBJ1-2
CASTPQGVYGYTF
TGTGCCAGCACCCCTCAGGGGGTCTATGGCTACACCTTC
>few|TRBV30|TRBD1|TRBJ1-5
CACRTGINQPQHF
TGTGCCTGCAGGACAGGGATCAATCAGCCCCAGCATTTT
>-|TRBV5-1|TRBD1|TRBJ1-1
CASSSQTGEGTEAFF
TGCGCCAGCAGCAGCCAGACAGGGGAGGGAACTGAAGCTTTCTTT
>few|TRBV4-3|TRBD1|TRBJ2-3
CASSRGGWTDTQYF
TGCGCCAGCAGCCGAGGGGGCTGGACAGATACGCAGTATTTT
>once|TRBV4-2|-|TRBJ2-7
CASSQGFGARSVYEQYF
TGTGCCAGCAGCCAAGGTTTTGGGGCTAGAAGCGTCTACGAGCAGTACTTC
>few|TRBV5-1|-|TRBJ2-5
CASSIQETQYF
TGCGCCAGCAGCATACAAGAGACCCAGTACTTC
>-|TRBV6-6|TRBD2|TRBJ2-5
CASSTRGESWETQYF
TGTGCCAGCAGCACCCGGGGGGAGTCGTGGGAGACCCAGTACTTC
>-|TRBV29-1|-|TRBJ1-1
CSVQGGQLLNTEAFF
TGCAGCGTTCAAGGCGGGCAGCTACTGAACACTGAAGCTTTCTTT
>-|TRBV5-6|-|TRBJ1-1
CASSPGGYTEAFF
TGTGCCAGCAGCCCAGGAGGGTACACTGAAGCTTTCTTT
>-|TRBV6-1|TRBD1|TRBJ1-2
CASSTWTGYGYTF
TGTGCCAGCAGTACCTGGACAGGGTATGGCTACACCTTC
>few|TRBV4-3|-|TRBJ2-5
CASSQDMSQETQYF
TGCGCCAGCAGCCAAGATATGAGCCAAGAGACCCAGTACTTC